These 12 T cell receptor beta chains originate from one sample sequenced in a study of blood T cells in healthy people across ages. A sample-barcoded 5' primer and a J-beta primer mix were used in a second PCR of roughly 7 to 11 cycles. TCRdb recomputed calls from the 5' RACE reads with MiXCR, one row per CDR3 protein. The sample contains some 1.8 million distinct CDR3 sequences, 30% to 40% of which appear only once. The sequenced sample consisted of blood. The receptors originated from a human donor in good health.

In this sample, this clonotype turned up once. The J gene is TRBJ1-5, the V gene TRBV20-1; D is perhaps TRBD1 (5 bases). V was cut by 6 bases and J by 1 base, with 16 bases left in between. The CDR3 runs to 15 residues. Germline V lookup: CDR1 DFQATT, CDR2 SNEGSKA (reference sequence). The CDR3 nucleotides read TGCAGTGCCGTCATCCAGGGTGGCAGCAATCAGCCCCAGCATTTT. Translation: CSAVIQGGSNQPQHF.

This clonotype has only a few counts. The chain recombines TRBV4-1 with TRBJ1-4; no definite D call. This CDR3 has 14 amino acids. Germline V CDR1 and CDR2: MGHRA, YSYEKL. Trimming removed 1 base from V and 8 bases from J, with 11 bases in between. The CDR3 protein is CASSQVGILEKLFF. In DNA form, the CDR3 reads TGCGCCAGCAGCCAAGTCGGGATTTTGGAAAAACTGTTTTTT.

The V and J genes are TRBV12-3 or TRBV12-4 and TRBJ1-2, with no clear D. Trimming cost V 5 bases and J 2 bases, with 24 bases left between them. This CDR3 contains 18 residues. The DNA for the CDR3 is TGTGCCAGCAGTCCCAGGACCGGGATCCAAATTGCAAACTATGGCTACACCTTC. This gives the protein CASSPRTGIQIANYGYTF.

A few counts support this clonotype. The rearrangement joins TRBV28 to TRBJ1-6; maybe TRBD1 (6 bases). CDR1 MDHEN and CDR2 SYDVKM come from the germline V gene. The CDR3 has 12 residues. V was clipped by 6 bases and J by 12 bases, with 12 bases between them. In DNA form, the CDR3 reads TGTGCCAGCAGGACAGGCTGGGGACCCCTCCACTTT. It codes for CASRTGWGPLHF.

V and J are TRBV7-2 and TRBJ2-3; 9 bases agree with TRBD1. Germline CDR1 reads SGHTA; CDR2 reads FQGNSA. Unmatched junction bases numbered 9, after V lost 6 bases and J lost 8 bases. The CDR3 has 14 residues. The CDR3 DNA sequence: TGTGCCAGCAGGCCCCGGACGGGACAGGGTACGCAGTATTTT. It yields the protein CASRPRTGQGTQYF.

This clonotype appeared a few times. V usage is TRBV4-3 and J usage is TRBJ1-3; unclear D gene. V was clipped by 6 bases and J by 0 bases, with 12 bases between them. CDR3 length equals 15 residues. The germline V gene encodes CDR1 LGHNA and CDR2 YSLEER. The CDR3 sequence is CASSKTGSSGNTIYF. DNA for the CDR3: TGCGCCAGCAGTAAGACGGGGAGCTCTGGAAACACCATATATTTT.

The rearrangement uses TRBV4-2 and TRBJ1-2; no clear D. V was clipped by 1 base and J by 4 bases, with 10 bases between them. The V gene's germline CDR1 is LGHNA and CDR2 YNFKEQ. The CDR3 runs 14 residues. The CDR3 sequence: CASSQVNSRYGYTF. The CDR3 DNA reads as TGTGCCAGCAGCCAAGTTAACAGCCGCTATGGCTACACCTTC.

The chain combines TRBV10-3 with TRBJ1-6; the D gene is possibly TRBD1 (6 bases). This CDR3 has 13 residues. The V gene's germline CDR1 is ENHRY and CDR2 SYGVKD. Trimming took 10 bases from V and 1 from J, leaving 8 bases between them. CDR3 in DNA: TGTGCCACACAGGGATCCTATAATTCACCCCTCCACTTT. The encoded protein is CATQGSYNSPLHF.

The chain has TRBV6-5 and TRBJ2-3, with D unresolved. The V gene lost 0 bases and the J gene lost 4 bases, with 11 bases spanning the gap. Per the germline V gene, CDR1 is MNHEY and CDR2 is SVGAGI. The CDR3 is 15 amino acids. The CDR3 nucleotides read TGTGCCAGCAGTTACTCGGCTCCCCCCTCAGATACGCAGTATTTT. This gives the protein CASSYSAPPSDTQYF.

This clonotype occurred a few times. Here the CDR3 reads CSARDPGGGPYNEQFF. CDR3 DNA sequence: TGCAGTGCTAGAGACCCCGGCGGGGGCCCTTACAATGAGCAGTTCTTC. The rearrangement links TRBV20-1 to TRBJ2-1; D possibly corresponds to TRBD2 (7 bases). The CDR3 loop spans 16 amino acids. CDR1 and CDR2 from the germline V gene are DFQATT and SNEGSKA (reference sequence). With 0 bases removed from V and 4 bases from J, the gap between germline ends came to 16 bases.

The chain is built from TRBV28 and TRBJ2-4; D remains unclear. The J call may be faulty, since TRBJ2-7 better matches the DNA end. The CDR3 has 11 amino acids. Germline V gene data show CDR1 as MDHEN and CDR2 as SYDVKM. Here the CDR3 reads CASGLGNEQYF. The CDR3 DNA is TGTGCCAGCGGGTTAGGGAACGAGCAGTACTTC.

The chain has TRBV5-1 and TRBJ1-6, with 8 nucleotides matching TRBD1. The CDR3 runs to 15 residues. Trimming took 4 bases from V and 6 from J; bases not matched to a gene: 6. Germline V gene data show CDR1 as SGHRS and CDR2 as YFSETQ. CDR3 in DNA: TGCGCCAGCAGCGACCAACAGGGGGTTAATTCACCCCTCCACTTT. It encodes CASSDQQGVNSPLHF.